The 7 T cell receptor beta chains presented below share a single source sample, sequenced in a study of beta chain features in type 1 diabetes. Findings and limits, study-wide: When Type 1 diabetes patients were examined, their TCRB CDR3s proved moderately but significantly shorter in all four CD4+ subsets.

As every portion of the isolated RNA was reverse transcribed, the sequencing read expressed TCRB transcripts. Sequencing was performed with immunoSEQ multiplex PCR; in TCRdb, only in-frame clones are kept and a portion is missing. The sample includes 250,000 to 300,000 clones, 13% to 15% of them seen just once. The antigens these receptors bind are not known. Sequencing was done on a sample of naive CD4+ T cells from blood. The receptors originated from a man younger than 45 with type 1 diabetes.

The sample holds a few counts of this clone. The chain links TRBV19 to TRBJ2-1, with 13 bases identical to TRBD2. The CDR3 is 17 residues long. Trimming removed 5 bases from V and 2 bases from J; junction bases left unmatched: 6. Germline loops: CDR1 LNHDA, CDR2 SQIVND (reference sequence). The chain's CDR3 is CASSVTSGRRAYNEQFF. The CDR3 DNA reads TGTGCCAGTAGTGTGACTAGCGGGAGGAGGGCCTACAATGAGCAGTTCTTC.

This chain uses TRBV9 with TRBJ2-3; 11 bases map to TRBD2. V gave up 4 bases and J gave up 6 bases; unmatched junction bases: 7. Germline V CDR1 and CDR2: SGDLS, YYNGEE. The CDR3 spans 15 residues. This chain's CDR3 is CASSNSGRASDTQYF. Here the CDR3 DNA reads TGTGCCAGCAGCAATAGCGGGAGGGCCTCCGATACGCAGTATTTT.

In its sample, this clone was seen a few times. The V call is TRBV28, the J call TRBJ2-7; D call uncertain. The CDR3 contains 13 residues. The V gene lost 3 bases and the J gene lost 3 bases, with 9 bases spanning the gap. Germline CDR1 MDHEN, CDR2 SYDVKM. The CDR3 reads CASSLQTNYEQYF. The CDR3 coding sequence is TGTGCCAGCAGTTTGCAAACAAACTACGAGCAGTACTTC.

The rearrangement links TRBV5-1 to TRBJ2-7; 8 bases map to TRBD2. The V segment lost 3 bases and the J segment 2 bases; nucleotides outside the gene matches: 4. The CDR3 runs 14 residues. Germline CDR1 reads SGHRS; CDR2 reads YFSETQ. CDR3 protein: CASSSTSGPYEQYF. CDR3 coding DNA: TGCGCCAGCAGCTCAACTAGCGGACCCTACGAGCAGTACTTC.

This chain uses TRBV7-3 with TRBJ2-1; weak D call: TRBD1 (6 bases). The V gene's germline CDR1 is SGHTA and CDR2 FQGTGA. Trimming pared 2 bases from V and 3 bases from J, leaving 11 bases between. The length of the CDR3 is 15 residues. CDR3 sequence: CASSLGGHLYNEQFF. For the CDR3, the DNA is TGTGCCAGCAGCTTAGGGGGACACCTCTACAATGAGCAGTTCTTC.

This clone has only a few counts. The J gene is TRBJ1-4, the V gene TRBV28; D is possibly TRBD1 (5 bases). The CDR3 runs 15 residues. V gave up 7 bases and J gave up 7 bases, with 19 bases separating them. Germline loops: CDR1 MDHEN, CDR2 SYDVKM. The CDR3 spells CASTSPGSGGEKLFF. In nucleotides, the CDR3 is TGTGCCAGCACCTCCCCCGGGTCCGGGGGTGAAAAACTGTTTTTT.

This clone was detected only a few times. The rearrangement links TRBV7-2 to TRBJ2-3; TRBD2 aligns across 16 bases. V dropped 4 bases and J dropped 6; count of bases not matched to a gene: 4. CDR1 SGHTA and CDR2 FQGNSA come from the germline V gene. The CDR3 loop spans 16 amino acids. The CDR3: CASSSGTSGRADTQYF. The CDR3 coding sequence is TGTGCCAGCAGCTCCGGGACTAGCGGGAGGGCTGATACGCAGTATTTT.